The 2 T cell receptor beta chains presented below share a single source sample, sequenced in a study of radiation and T cells in renal cell carcinoma. Regarding time point: blood 4 weeks post-SBRT, at nephrectomy. Treatment described: 15 Gy SBRT to primary tumor, nephrectomy 4 weeks later. Data came from immunoSEQ multiplex PCR; TCRdb stores just in-frame clones and leaves some out. The table records approximately 83,000 clones, approximately 80% of them present only once. Sequences were derived from blood, sampled from a patient whose treatment included radiotherapy and nephrectomy. Receptor source: a man between 50 and 59 years old with renal cell carcinoma.

A single count supports this clone. The chain recombines TRBV18 with TRBJ2-3; D is unclear. This CDR3 contains 15 residues. V was pared by 9 bases and J by 0 bases, with 16 bases between. Germline CDR1 KGHSH, CDR2 LQKENI. DNA of the CDR3: TGTGCCAGTTTGGCCGGAAGGGCTAGCACAGATACGCAGTATTTT. Translating it yields CASLAGRASTDTQYF.

The V call is TRBV5-1, the J call TRBJ1-4, with D perhaps TRBD1 (6 bases). The CDR3 runs to 17 residues. V was clipped by 2 bases and J by 6 bases, with 20 bases between them. Germline CDR1 and CDR2: SGHRS and YFSETQ. CDR3 region: CASSFRGLGRGDEKLFF. The CDR3 nucleotides read TGCGCCAGCAGCTTCAGGGGATTAGGCCGGGGAGATGAAAAACTGTTTTTT.